This TCR beta chain was recovered during a study of OX40 agonist ivuxolimab in advanced cancers. The overall study: Partial responses occurred in three patients (one hepatocellular carcinoma, two cutaneous melanoma). Overall study findings and caveats: Expanded clones were, on average, more numerous in CD8+ T cells than in CD4+. There was clonal expansion of CD4+ and CD8+ blood T cells by week 6 at 0.1 to 3.0 mg/kg.

Systemic immunosuppression or a history of autoimmune disease excluded patients. TCRdb's copy holds only in-frame clones and misses some; the assay was immunoSEQ multiplex PCR. The table includes fewer than 80,000 clones, 75% to 90% detected once. For this clone: The antigen is not known.

The CDR3 is 13 amino acids. CDR1 is SGHDT, CDR2 YYEEEE, per germline. Trimming pared 0 bases from V and 5 bases from J, leaving 9 bases between. The TCR was taken from an adult with an advanced solid tumor such as melanoma, head and neck, liver or kidney cancer. The V call is TRBV5-6, the J call TRBJ2-7; tentatively, D is TRBD2 (5 bases). Sequenced material: CD4+ or CD8+ T cells sorted from blood, taken in a trial of the OX40 agonist ivuxolimab. The CDR3 DNA is TGTGCCAGCAGCTTGGTCCGGGGAAACGAGCAGTACTTC. It yields the protein CASSLVRGNEQYF.